One and the same sample provided the 16 T cell receptor beta chains below, sequenced in a study of identical twins. TCRdb re-called the 5' RACE reads through MiXCR, storing one row per CDR3 protein. The table lists about 700,000 distinct CDR3 sequences, around 5.7% of them singletons. The sample was naive T cells sorted from blood. The source is a man aged 18 to 35 in good health.

This clonotype was seen only a few times. The CDR3 is CAWSPTGTELFF. CDR3 DNA: TGTGCCTGGAGTCCTACCGGGACAGAACTGTTTTTT. This chain connects TRBV30 to TRBJ1-4; 7 bases line up with TRBD1. CDR3 length equals 12 residues. V trimming: 2 bases; J trimming: 12 bases; junction bases outside the gene matches: 6. Germline values: CDR1 GTSNPN, CDR2 SVGIG (reference sequence).

This clonotype was seen many times. V is TRBV5-1 and J is TRBJ2-4; D is unresolved. V lost 2 bases and J 7 bases, leaving 13 bases between the germline ends. This CDR3 is built from 14 residues. Germline CDR1 reads SGHRS; CDR2 reads YFSETQ. The CDR3: CASSFKAATNIQYF. The CDR3 region has the DNA TGCGCCAGCAGCTTTAAGGCGGCCACCAACATTCAGTACTTC.

The rearrangement links TRBV19 to TRBJ1-2; 7 bases match TRBD1. CDR3 length equals 14 residues. The V gene end was trimmed by 2 bases and the J gene end by 4 bases; junction bases not matched to a gene: 4. Per germline, CDR1 LNHDA and CDR2 SQIVND (reference sequence). As DNA, the CDR3 is TGTGCCAGTAGTATAAGGGACAGCGGCTATGGCTACACCTTC. Translating gives CASSIRDSGYGYTF.

This clonotype was detected many times. This chain connects TRBV6-1 to TRBJ1-2; TRBD1 matches 9 bases. Germline lookup yields CDR1 MNHNS and CDR2 SASEGT. The CDR3 extends over 16 amino acids. The ends lost 4 bases at V and 7 bases at J; junction bases unmatched: 13. CDR3 in amino acids: CASSAARDRVKVGYTF. CDR3 nucleotide sequence: TGTGCCAGCAGTGCAGCGCGGGACAGGGTAAAAGTTGGCTACACCTTC.

This clonotype was observed at least ten times. The chain carries TRBV5-1 and TRBJ2-7, with 14 positions matching TRBD2. The V segment lost 3 bases and the J segment 3 bases; nucleotides outside the gene matches: 2. CDR1 and CDR2 from the germline V gene are SGHRS and YFSETQ. This CDR3 region has 15 residues. The CDR3 loop reads CASSWGTSGSYEQYF. Here the CDR3 DNA reads TGCGCCAGCAGCTGGGGGACTAGCGGGAGCTACGAGCAGTACTTC.

This clonotype was recorded many times. The gene calls are TRBV10-3 and TRBJ1-2, with a possible D match to TRBD1 (5 bases). The V end lost 5 bases, the J end lost 4 bases, and 14 bases lay between the germline ends. The CDR3 extends over 14 amino acids. The germline V gene has CDR1 ENHRY and CDR2 SYGVKD. CDR3 sequence (DNA): TGTGCCATCAGTCACGGGACGCAGTCCTATGGCTACACCTTC. This translates into CAISHGTQSYGYTF.

The chain carries TRBV19 and TRBJ1-2; D call uncertain. CDR1 LNHDA and CDR2 SQIVND come from the germline V gene (reference sequence). V shed 4 bases and J shed 8 bases, with 23 bases lying between them. This CDR3 is 16 amino acids long. The CDR3 DNA sequence: TGTGCCAGTAGTACAGACCGGGCCCCATTTCTCCCAGGCTACACCTTC. Translated, it gives CASSTDRAPFLPGYTF.

A remark on this clonotype: Just one base apart from a much larger clone, this may be a read error. J is TRBJ2-3 and V is TRBV20-1; 7 bases are shared with TRBD2. The trim removed 5 bases at V and 4 bases at J, leaving 9 bases unmatched. This CDR3 contains 14 residues. In germline, CDR1 is DFQATT, CDR2 SNEGSKA (reference sequence). The DNA of the CDR3 is TGCAGTGCTTCCCTAGCGGCAGTCTCAGATACGCAGTATTTT. Translating it yields CSASLAAVSDTQYF.

This clonotype was seen many times. The chain joins TRBV5-1 to TRBJ1-1; D is unresolved. Germline CDR1 and CDR2: SGHRS and YFSETQ. This CDR3 region has 13 residues. V lost 5 bases, J lost 7 bases, and 15 bases lay in between. The DNA for the CDR3 is TGCGCCAGCAGACACCGGGAGCCCAGTGAAGCTTTCTTT. Residues: CASRHREPSEAFF.

The chain carries TRBV30 and TRBJ2-1, with D possibly matching TRBD2 (6 bases). CDR3 length equals 16 residues. V was shortened by 8 bases and J by 2 bases, with 22 bases between the two germline ends. In germline, CDR1 is GTSNPN, CDR2 SVGIG (reference sequence). The CDR3 spells CAGEESRVGPYNEQFF. The CDR3 DNA is TGTGCCGGGGAGGAGTCGAGGGTCGGCCCCTACAATGAGCAGTTCTTC.

Remarks on this clonotype: Relative to the germline gene, one junction end is altered; a read error may explain this. Here the CDR3 reads CASSPDGREEAQYF. In DNA, the CDR3 is TGTGCCAGCTCACCCGACGGACGAGAAGAGGCCCAGTACTTC. V is TRBV18 and J is TRBJ2-5; D gene unclear. Germline lookup yields CDR1 KGHSH and CDR2 LQKENI. The CDR3 contains 14 residues.

V is TRBV28 and J is TRBJ1-2; D perhaps matches TRBD1 (6 bases). Between the trimmed V and J ends, which lost 4 bases and 4 bases, there was a span of 13 bases. CDR3 length equals 14 residues. From germline, CDR1 is MDHEN and CDR2 SYDVKM. CDR3 protein: CASSYPGTTYGYTF. In DNA, the CDR3 is TGTGCCAGCAGTTACCCCGGGACAACCTATGGCTACACCTTC.

This clonotype came up a few times. V is TRBV5-1 and J is TRBJ2-5; TRBD2 might be the D (6 bases). Germline V gives CDR1 SGHRS, CDR2 YFSETQ. The CDR3 extends over 15 amino acids. The V gene lost 0 bases and the J gene lost 2 bases, with 11 bases spanning the gap. The CDR3 reads CASSLGGGEQETQYF. DNA of the CDR3: TGCGCCAGCAGCTTGGGTGGAGGGGAGCAAGAGACCCAGTACTTC.

At least ten counts were recorded for this clonotype. This chain connects TRBV5-5 to TRBJ2-7; D unclear. Looked up from germline, CDR1 is SGHKS and CDR2 is YYEKEE (reference sequence). This CDR3 region has 13 residues. The germline V and J ends were trimmed by 4 bases and 1 base, with 9 bases remaining between them. CDR3 nucleotide sequence: TGTGCCAGCAGCCCGGCCGTATCCTACGAGCAGTACGTC. This gives the protein CASSPAVSYEQYV.

This clonotype was seen a single time. The chain couples TRBV11-2 to TRBJ2-1; 11 bases agree with TRBD2. The CDR3 is 17 residues long. V lost 8 bases to trimming and J lost 0 bases; unmatched junction nucleotides: 9. Germline loops: CDR1 SGHAT, CDR2 FQNNGV. The CDR3 region has the DNA TGTGCCAGCCGCTCAACTAGCGGGAGATCCTCCTACAATGAGCAGTTCTTC. Amino acids: CASRSTSGRSSYNEQFF.

This clonotype has at least ten counts. The V and J genes are TRBV3-1 and TRBJ2-7, with D tentatively TRBD2 (6 bases). Germline V gene data show CDR1 as LGHDT and CDR2 as YNNKEL (reference sequence). This CDR3 contains 13 residues. The V gene lost 0 bases and the J gene lost 6 bases, with 9 bases spanning the gap. The CDR3 DNA reads as TGTGCCAGCAGCCAAGATCTCGGGGGCGAGCAGTACGTC. Translation: CASSQDLGGEQYV.